Below are 17 T cell receptor beta chains sequenced from a single sample in a study of beta chain features in type 1 diabetes. What was sequenced were expressed TCRB transcripts, since all of the isolated RNA had been reverse transcribed. Method: immunoSEQ multiplex PCR; TCRdb's copy keeps in-frame clones and lacks some. The sample includes under 900,000 clones, roughly a sixth of them seen just once. The material sequenced was naive CD4+ T cells from blood. The source is a woman under 30 in good health.

This clone was seen a few times. The chain carries TRBV28 and TRBJ1-3; D is perhaps TRBD1 (5 bases). Trimming cost V 10 bases and J 0 bases, with 16 bases left between them. The CDR3 is 15 amino acids. The germline gives CDR1 MDHEN, CDR2 SYDVKM. DNA of the CDR3: TGTGCCACCCACGGGGGAGGGACCTCTGGAAACACCATATATTTT. This translates into CATHGGGTSGNTIYF.

This chain uses TRBV7-9 with TRBJ1-2; D gene uncertain. The CDR3 length is 13 residues. V lost 1 base, J lost 6 bases, and 9 bases lay in between. CDR1 and CDR2 from the germline V gene are SEHNR and FQNEAQ (reference sequence). This CDR3 reads CASSLGAHDGYTF. The DNA of the CDR3 is TGTGCCAGCAGCTTAGGGGCCCACGATGGCTACACCTTC. The full variable domain, rest sourced from reference TRBV7-9 and TRBJ1-2, is DTGVSQNPRHKITKRGQNVTFRCDPISEHNRLYWYRQTLGQGPEFLTYFQNEAQLEKSRLLSDRFSAERPKGSFSTLEIQRTEQGDSAMYLCASSLGAHDGYTFGSGTRLTVV.

Only a few counts were recorded for this clone. The chain employs TRBV1 and TRBJ2-7; TRBD1 was called by the table and not checked on the DNA. TRBV1 is termed a pseudogene. The CDR3 runs to 8 residues. DNA for the CDR3: TGCACCAACCGGGACAGCTTCTTC. Its protein is CTNRDSFF.

This rearrangement joins TRBV19 to TRBJ1-5, with TRBD1 matching over 10 bases. This CDR3 comprises 15 residues. V shed 8 bases, J shed 7 bases, and the junction held 11 bases outside the gene matches. Germline values: CDR1 LNHDA, CDR2 SQIVND (reference sequence). The CDR3 protein is CASHPGQGIWQPQHF. The CDR3 DNA reads as TGTGCCAGTCATCCGGGACAGGGGATATGGCAGCCCCAGCATTTT.

The chain recombines TRBV4-3 with TRBJ1-2; D remains ambiguous. The CDR3 has 14 amino acids. Germline CDR1 LGHNA, CDR2 YSLEER. Trimming left V 4 bases short and J 2 bases short, with 11 bases between. In nucleotides, the CDR3 is TGCGCCAGCAGCCGGTGGTTGGGAAACTATGGCTACACCTTC. Protein: CASSRWLGNYGYTF.

This clone occurred a few times. V gene TRBV2 combines with J gene TRBJ1-2; D might be TRBD1 (6 bases). Germline V gives CDR1 SNHLY, CDR2 FYNNEI. The CDR3 sequence is 12 residues long. Between the trimmed V and J ends, which lost 6 bases and 8 bases, there was a span of 13 bases. CDR3 in DNA: TGTGCCAGCAGCGTCGGACAGAGGGGCTACACCTTC. Protein product: CASSVGQRGYTF. Variable domain in full (rest from reference TRBV2 and TRBJ1-2): EPEVTQTPSHQVTQMGQEVILRCVPISNHLYFYWYRQILGQKVEFLVSFYNNEISEKSEIFDDQFSVERPDGSNFTLKIRSTKLEDSAMYFCASSVGQRGYTFGSGTRLTVV.

This clone was counted a few times. V gene TRBV5-1 combines with J gene TRBJ1-1; D might be TRBD1 (5 bases). V was trimmed by 0 bases and J by 5 bases, leaving 14 bases between them. Germline V gives CDR1 SGHRS, CDR2 YFSETQ. This CDR3 has 15 residues. This CDR3 reads CASSLGPGTTTEAFF. The CDR3 DNA reads as TGCGCCAGCAGCTTGGGGCCAGGGACGACGACTGAAGCTTTCTTT.

This sequence joins TRBV7-9 and TRBJ2-1; 8 bases are a match to TRBD1. The J segment lost 13 bases and the V segment lost 4 bases, leaving 9 bases of the junction unmatched. CDR3 size: 13 residues. Germline values: CDR1 SEHNR, CDR2 FQNEAQ (reference sequence). The DNA for the CDR3 is TGTGCCAGCAGCTCCACAGGGGGTAGTAGACAGTTCTTC. Its translation: CASSSTGGSRQFF. Full variable domain (remainder filled in from reference TRBV7-9 and TRBJ2-1): DTGVSQNPRHKITKRGQNVTFRCDPISEHNRLYWYRQTLGQGPEFLTYFQNEAQLEKSRLLSDRFSAERPKGSFSTLEIQRTEQGDSAMYLCASSSTGGSRQFFGPGTRLTVL.

V is TRBV21-1 and J is TRBJ2-1. TRBV21-1 is classified as a pseudogene. The CDR3 loop spans 14 amino acids. CDR3 bases: TGTGCCAGCAGCAAATTAGGCTATTTCAATGAGCAGTTCTTC. This translates into CASSKLGYFNEQFF.

This chain joins TRBV6-5 and TRBJ1-2; possibly TRBD1 for D (5 bases). Germline V gene sequence: CDR1 MNHEY, CDR2 SVGAGI. V lost 6 bases, J lost 1 base, and 15 bases lay in between. This CDR3 is built from 15 residues. Written as DNA, the CDR3 is TGTGCCAGCAGGGACACCGGGCGTCGTAACTATGGCTACACCTTC. This sequence encodes CASRDTGRRNYGYTF.

The chain combines TRBV7-9 with TRBJ2-7; D gene uncertain. Between the trimmed V and J ends, which lost 1 base and 8 bases, there was a span of 6 bases. The germline V gene encodes CDR1 SEHNR and CDR2 FQNEAQ (reference sequence). The CDR3 covers 11 residues. The CDR3 nucleotides are TGTGCCAGCAGCTTAGAACGGCAGCAGTACTTC. Its translation: CASSLERQQYF.

V and J are TRBV19 and TRBJ2-4, with D maybe TRBD1 (6 bases). CDR3 length equals 16 residues. V gave up 1 base and J gave up 5 bases, with 15 bases separating them. Germline lookup yields CDR1 LNHDA and CDR2 SQIVND (reference sequence). The CDR3 loop is CASSIAEGHKENIQYF. The CDR3, as DNA: TGTGCCAGTAGTATAGCCGAGGGACATAAGGAAAACATTCAGTACTTC.

The chain recombines TRBV25-1 with TRBJ2-5; no clear D. V was pared by 4 bases and J by 1 base, with 4 bases between. The germline V gene has CDR1 MGHDK and CDR2 SYGVNS. The CDR3 has 12 residues. This chain's CDR3 is CASSVSQETQYF. CDR3 coding DNA: TGTGCCAGCAGTGTTAGCCAAGAGACCCAGTACTTC.

This clone has a handful of counts. The chain links TRBV5-4 to TRBJ2-2; TRBD1 agrees at 7 bases. CDR1 is SGHNT and CDR2 is YYREEE in the germline V gene (reference sequence). V lost 0 bases and J lost 7; bases outside the gene matches: 12. The CDR3 contains 17 residues. DNA of the CDR3: TGTGCCAGCAGCTTGGGGCAGACAGGGACCCTTAACGGGGAGCTGTTTTTT. Translated, it gives CASSLGQTGTLNGELFF.

This clone has more than one count but fewer than ten. The chain uses TRBV11-2 and TRBJ2-5; tentatively, D is TRBD2 (6 bases). This CDR3 region has 14 residues. CDR1 SGHAT and CDR2 FQNNGV come from the germline V gene. The V gene lost 3 bases and the J gene lost 2 bases, with 10 bases spanning the gap. CDR3 DNA: TGTGCCAGCAGCTTGCAGGGAGGTCAAGAGACCCAGTACTTC. It is translated as CASSLQGGQETQYF.

This sequence joins TRBV27 and TRBJ1-5, with D perhaps TRBD1 (6 bases). With 5 bases removed from V and 6 bases from J, the gap between germline ends came to 23 bases. CDR3 length: 17 residues. Germline V gene data show CDR1 as MNHEY and CDR2 as SMNVEV (reference sequence). CDR3 loop: CASSRKGGAGLGQPQHF. CDR3 DNA: TGTGCCAGCAGTCGCAAGGGGGGCGCAGGGTTGGGTCAGCCCCAGCATTTT.

V is TRBV19 and J is TRBJ1-1, with 7 nucleotides matching TRBD1. The CDR3 spans 17 residues. Looked up from germline, CDR1 is LNHDA and CDR2 is SQIVND (reference sequence). Trimming took 0 bases from V and 3 from J; bases not matched to a gene: 10. The CDR3, as DNA: TGTGCCAGTAGTATAGATCGGGACAGTAACATTGACACTGAAGCTTTCTTT. Translating it yields CASSIDRDSNIDTEAFF. Looking up the rest from reference TRBV19 and TRBJ1-1 gives the full variable domain: DGGITQSPKYLFRKEGQNVTLSCEQNLNHDAMYWYRQDPGQGLRLIYYSQIVNDFQKGDIAEGYSVSREKKESFPLTVTSAQKNPTAFYLCASSIDRDSNIDTEAFFGQGTRLTVV.